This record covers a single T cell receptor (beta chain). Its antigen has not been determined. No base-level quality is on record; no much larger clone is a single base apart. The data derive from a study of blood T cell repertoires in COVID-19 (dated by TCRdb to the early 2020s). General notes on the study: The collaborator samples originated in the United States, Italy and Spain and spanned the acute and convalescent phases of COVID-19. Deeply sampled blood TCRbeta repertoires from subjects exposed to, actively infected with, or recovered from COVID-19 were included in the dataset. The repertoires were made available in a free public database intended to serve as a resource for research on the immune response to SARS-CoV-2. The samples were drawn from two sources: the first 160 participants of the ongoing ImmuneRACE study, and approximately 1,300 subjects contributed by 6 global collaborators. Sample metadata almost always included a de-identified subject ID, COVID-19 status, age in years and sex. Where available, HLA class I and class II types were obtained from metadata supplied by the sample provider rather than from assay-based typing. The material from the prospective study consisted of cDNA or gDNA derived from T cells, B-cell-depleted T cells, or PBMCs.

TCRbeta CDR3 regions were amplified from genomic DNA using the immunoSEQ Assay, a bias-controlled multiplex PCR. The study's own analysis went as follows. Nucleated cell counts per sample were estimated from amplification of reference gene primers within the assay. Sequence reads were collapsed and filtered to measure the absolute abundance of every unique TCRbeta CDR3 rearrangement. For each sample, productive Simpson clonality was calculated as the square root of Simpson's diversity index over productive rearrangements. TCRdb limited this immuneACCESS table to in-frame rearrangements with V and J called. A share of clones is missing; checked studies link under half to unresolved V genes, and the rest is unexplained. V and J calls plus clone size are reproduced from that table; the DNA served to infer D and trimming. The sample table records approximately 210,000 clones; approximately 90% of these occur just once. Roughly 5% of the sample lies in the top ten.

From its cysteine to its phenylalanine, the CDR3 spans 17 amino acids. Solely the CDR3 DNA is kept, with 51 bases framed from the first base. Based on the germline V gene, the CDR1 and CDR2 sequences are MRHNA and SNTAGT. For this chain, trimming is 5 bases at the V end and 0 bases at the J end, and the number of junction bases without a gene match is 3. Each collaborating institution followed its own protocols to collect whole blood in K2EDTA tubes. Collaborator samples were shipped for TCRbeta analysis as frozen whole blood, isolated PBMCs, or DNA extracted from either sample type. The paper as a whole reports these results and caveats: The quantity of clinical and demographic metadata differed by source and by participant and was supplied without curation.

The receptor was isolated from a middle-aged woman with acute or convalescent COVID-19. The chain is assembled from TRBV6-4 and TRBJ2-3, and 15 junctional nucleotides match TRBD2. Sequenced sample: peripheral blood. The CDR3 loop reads CASSPGTSGGSTDTQYF. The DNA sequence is TGTGCCAGCAGTCCCGGGACTAGCGGGGGGAGCACAGATACGCAGTATTTT.